This TCR beta chain was captured by sequencing in a study of Graves' ophthalmopathy and Graves' hyperthyroidism. Regarding the study as a whole: Cross-validated, the 13-signature model showed 87.88%/81.08% sensitivity/specificity, and 80%/75% in the test set.

Where ophthalmopathy was present, donors had moderate-to-severe activity, CAS ≥3, NOSPECS ≥4 and duration under 3 months. Certain patients were not enrolled. These were patients with other autoimmune diseases, uncontrolled infections, pregnancy or lactation. The PBMCs were taken from approximately 11 ml of fresh peripheral blood. Germline CDR1 and CDR2: GTSNPN and SVGIG (reference sequence). The CDR3 has 13 residues. Trimming took off 1 base at V and 4 bases at J, with 10 bases between the two ends. The sample holds many counts of this clonotype. The target antigen is unknown. The study amplified TCR beta CDR3 regions using RNA transcripts. After a first-round RT-PCR with HTBI primers, a second-round multiplex PCR was run. One entry per CDR3 protein results from TCRdb running MiXCR on the multiplex PCR reads. Here the sample spans about 410,000 distinct CDR3 sequences, about 16% being singletons.

The chain carries TRBV30 and TRBJ1-1; D gene ambiguous. This sequence originates from a woman between 18 and 30 years old with Graves' ophthalmopathy. The material sequenced was peripheral blood. The CDR3, as DNA: TGTGCCTGGAGTGGAGACGTCAGCACTGAAGCTTTCTTT. Translating it yields CAWSGDVSTEAFF.